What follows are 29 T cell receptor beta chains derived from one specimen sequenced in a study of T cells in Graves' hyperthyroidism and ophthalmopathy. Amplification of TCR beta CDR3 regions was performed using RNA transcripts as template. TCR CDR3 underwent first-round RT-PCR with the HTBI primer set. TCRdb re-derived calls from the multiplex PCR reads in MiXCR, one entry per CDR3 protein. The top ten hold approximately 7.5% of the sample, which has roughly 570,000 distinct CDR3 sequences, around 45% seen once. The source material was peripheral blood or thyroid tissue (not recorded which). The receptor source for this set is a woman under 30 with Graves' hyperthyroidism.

The CDR3 DNA follows: TGTGCCACCAGCAGAGGGACCGGGACACGCTACGAGCAGTACTTC. It yields the protein CATSRGTGTRYEQYF. The chain employs TRBV15 and TRBJ2-7, with a weak D call TRBD1 (6 bases). V lost 1 base and J lost 3, with 13 bases in between. This CDR3 region has 15 residues. Germline CDR1 is LNHNV and CDR2 is YYDKDF (reference sequence).

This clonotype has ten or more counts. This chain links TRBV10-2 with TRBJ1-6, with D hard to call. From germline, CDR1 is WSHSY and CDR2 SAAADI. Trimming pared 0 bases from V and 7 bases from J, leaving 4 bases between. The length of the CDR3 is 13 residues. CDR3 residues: CASSESSNSPLHF. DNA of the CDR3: TGCGCCAGCAGTGAGTCATCCAATTCACCCCTCCACTTT.

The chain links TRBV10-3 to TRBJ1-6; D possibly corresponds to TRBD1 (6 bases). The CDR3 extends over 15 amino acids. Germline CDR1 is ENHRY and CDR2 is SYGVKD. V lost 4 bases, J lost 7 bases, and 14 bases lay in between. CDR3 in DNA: TGTGCCATCAGTGCTAGGGGGGATAGGAATTCACCCCTCCACTTT. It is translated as CAISARGDRNSPLHF.

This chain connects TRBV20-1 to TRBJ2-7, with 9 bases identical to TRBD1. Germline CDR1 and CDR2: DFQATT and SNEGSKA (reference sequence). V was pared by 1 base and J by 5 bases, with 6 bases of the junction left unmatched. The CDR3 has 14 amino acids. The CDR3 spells CSARVGDRADEQYF. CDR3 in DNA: TGCAGTGCTAGAGTAGGGGACAGGGCGGACGAGCAGTACTTC.

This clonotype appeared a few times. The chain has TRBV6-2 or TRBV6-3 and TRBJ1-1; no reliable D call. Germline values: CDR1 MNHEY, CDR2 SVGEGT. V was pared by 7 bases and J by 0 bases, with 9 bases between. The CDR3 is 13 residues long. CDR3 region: CASIGGLNTEAFF. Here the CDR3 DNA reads TGTGCCAGCATCGGCGGATTGAACACTGAAGCTTTCTTT.

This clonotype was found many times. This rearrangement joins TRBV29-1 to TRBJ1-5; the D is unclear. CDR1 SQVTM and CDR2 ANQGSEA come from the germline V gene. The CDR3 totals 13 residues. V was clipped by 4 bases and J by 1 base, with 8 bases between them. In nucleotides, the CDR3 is TGCAGCGTTGCTTTTTGGAGCAATCAGCCCCAGCATTTT. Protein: CSVAFWSNQPQHF.

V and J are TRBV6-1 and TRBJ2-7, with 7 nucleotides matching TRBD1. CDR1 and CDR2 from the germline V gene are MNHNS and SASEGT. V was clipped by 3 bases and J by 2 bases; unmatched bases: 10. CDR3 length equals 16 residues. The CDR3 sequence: CASSDRTGAKTYEQYF. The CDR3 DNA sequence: TGTGCCAGCAGTGACCGAACAGGGGCGAAAACCTACGAGCAGTACTTC.

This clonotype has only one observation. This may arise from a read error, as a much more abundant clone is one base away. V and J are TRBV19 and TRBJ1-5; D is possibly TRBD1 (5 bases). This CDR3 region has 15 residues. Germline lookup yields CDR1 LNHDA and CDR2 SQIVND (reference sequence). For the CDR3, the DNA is TGTGCCGGTAGTATAGGGGCGGGGGGGTTTCAGCCCCAGCATTTT. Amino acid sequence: CAGSIGAGGFQPQHF.

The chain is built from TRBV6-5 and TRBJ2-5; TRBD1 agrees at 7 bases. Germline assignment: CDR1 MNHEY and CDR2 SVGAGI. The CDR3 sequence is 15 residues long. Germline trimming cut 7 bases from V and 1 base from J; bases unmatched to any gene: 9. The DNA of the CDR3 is TGTGCCAGCAACTACCTAGGGACAGTCCAAGAGACCCAGTACTTC. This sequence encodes CASNYLGTVQETQYF.

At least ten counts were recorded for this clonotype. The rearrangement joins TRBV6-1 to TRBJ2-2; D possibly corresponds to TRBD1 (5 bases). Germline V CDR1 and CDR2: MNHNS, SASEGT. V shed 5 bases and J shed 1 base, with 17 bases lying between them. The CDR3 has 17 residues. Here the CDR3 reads CASSTQGNWMNTGELFF. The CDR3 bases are TGTGCCAGCAGTACTCAGGGAAATTGGATGAACACCGGGGAGCTGTTTTTT.

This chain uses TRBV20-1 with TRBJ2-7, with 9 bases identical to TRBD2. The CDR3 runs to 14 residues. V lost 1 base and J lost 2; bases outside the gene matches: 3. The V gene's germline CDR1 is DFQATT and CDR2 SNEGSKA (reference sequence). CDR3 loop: CSARGPSGAYEQYF. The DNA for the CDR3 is TGCAGTGCTAGAGGTCCTAGCGGGGCCTACGAGCAGTACTTC.

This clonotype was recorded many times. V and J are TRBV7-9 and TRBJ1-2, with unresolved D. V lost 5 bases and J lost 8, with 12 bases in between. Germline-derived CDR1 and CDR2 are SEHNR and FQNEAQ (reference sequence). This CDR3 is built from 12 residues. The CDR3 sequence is CASSPSSEGYTF. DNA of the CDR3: TGTGCCAGCAGCCCATCGAGTGAGGGCTACACCTTC.

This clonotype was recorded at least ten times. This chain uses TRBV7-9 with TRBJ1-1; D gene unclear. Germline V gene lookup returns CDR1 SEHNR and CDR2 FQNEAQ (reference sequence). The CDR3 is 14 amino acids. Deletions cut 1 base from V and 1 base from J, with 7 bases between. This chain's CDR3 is CASSLGRENTEAFF. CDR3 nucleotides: TGTGCCAGCAGCTTAGGGCGGGAGAACACTGAAGCTTTCTTT.

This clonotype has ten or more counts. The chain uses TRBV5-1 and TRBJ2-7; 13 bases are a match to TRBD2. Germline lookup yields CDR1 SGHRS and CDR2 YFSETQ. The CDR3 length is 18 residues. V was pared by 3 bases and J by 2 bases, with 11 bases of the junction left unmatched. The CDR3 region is CASSSFAGTSGNPYEQYF. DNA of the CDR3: TGCGCCAGCAGCTCCTTTGCCGGGACTAGCGGGAATCCCTACGAGCAGTACTTC.

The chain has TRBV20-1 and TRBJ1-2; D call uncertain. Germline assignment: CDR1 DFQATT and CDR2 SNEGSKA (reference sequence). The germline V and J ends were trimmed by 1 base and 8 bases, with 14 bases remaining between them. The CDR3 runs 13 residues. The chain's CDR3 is CSARALAGRGYTF. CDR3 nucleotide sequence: TGCAGTGCTAGAGCTCTAGCGGGAAGGGGCTACACCTTC.

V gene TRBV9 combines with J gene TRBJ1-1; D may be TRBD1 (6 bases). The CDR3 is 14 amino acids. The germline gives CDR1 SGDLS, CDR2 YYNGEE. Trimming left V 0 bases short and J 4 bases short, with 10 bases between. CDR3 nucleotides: TGTGCCAGCAGCGTAGGTGGAGGGGGCACTGAAGCTTTCTTT. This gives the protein CASSVGGGGTEAFF.

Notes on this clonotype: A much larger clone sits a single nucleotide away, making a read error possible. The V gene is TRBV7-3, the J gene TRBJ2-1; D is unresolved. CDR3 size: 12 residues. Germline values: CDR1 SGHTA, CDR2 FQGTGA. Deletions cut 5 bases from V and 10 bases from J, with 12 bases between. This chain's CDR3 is CASSPDTGEQFF. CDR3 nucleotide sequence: TGTGCCAGCAGCCCTGACACCGGGGAGCAGTTCTTC.

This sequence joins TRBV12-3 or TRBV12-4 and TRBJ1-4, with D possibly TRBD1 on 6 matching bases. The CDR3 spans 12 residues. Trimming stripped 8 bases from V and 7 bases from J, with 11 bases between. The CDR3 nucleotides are TGTGCCAGCGGAAACAGGGTTGAAAAACTGTTTTTT. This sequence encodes CASGNRVEKLFF.

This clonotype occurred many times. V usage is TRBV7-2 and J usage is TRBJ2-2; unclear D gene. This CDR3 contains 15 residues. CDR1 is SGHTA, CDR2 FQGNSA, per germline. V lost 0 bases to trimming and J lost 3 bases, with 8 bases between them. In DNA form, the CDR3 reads TGTGCCAGCAGCTTAGCACTAATGGACACCGGGGAGCTGTTTTTT. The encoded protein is CASSLALMDTGELFF. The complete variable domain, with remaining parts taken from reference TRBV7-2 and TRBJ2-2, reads GAGVSQSPSNKVTEKGKDVELRCDPISGHTALYWYRQSLGQGLEFLIYFQGNSAPDKSGLPSDRFSAERTGGSVSTLTIQRTQQEDSAVYLCASSLALMDTGELFFGEGSRLTVL.

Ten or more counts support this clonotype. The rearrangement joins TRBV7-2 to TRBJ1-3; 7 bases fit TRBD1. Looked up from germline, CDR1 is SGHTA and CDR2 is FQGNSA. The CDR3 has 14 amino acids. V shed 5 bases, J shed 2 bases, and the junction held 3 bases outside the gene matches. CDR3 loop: CASSPTGAGNTIYF. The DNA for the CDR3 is TGTGCCAGCAGCCCTACAGGGGCTGGAAACACCATATATTTT. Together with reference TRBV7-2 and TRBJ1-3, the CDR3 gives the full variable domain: GAGVSQSPSNKVTEKGKDVELRCDPISGHTALYWYRQSLGQGLEFLIYFQGNSAPDKSGLPSDRFSAERTGGSVSTLTIQRTQQEDSAVYLCASSPTGAGNTIYFGEGSWLTVV.

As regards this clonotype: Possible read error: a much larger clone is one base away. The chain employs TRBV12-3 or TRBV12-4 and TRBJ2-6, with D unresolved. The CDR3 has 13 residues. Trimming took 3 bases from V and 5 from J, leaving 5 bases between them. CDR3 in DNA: TGTGCCAGCAGTTTTGTCTGGGCCAACGTCCTGACTTTC. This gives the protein CASSFVWANVLTF.

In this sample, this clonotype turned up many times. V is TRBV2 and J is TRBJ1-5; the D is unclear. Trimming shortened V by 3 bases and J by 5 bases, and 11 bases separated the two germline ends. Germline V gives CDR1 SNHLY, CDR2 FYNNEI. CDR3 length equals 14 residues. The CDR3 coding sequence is TGTGCCAGCAGTGATCGACGGAGGGATCAGCCCCAGCATTTT. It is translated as CASSDRRRDQPQHF.

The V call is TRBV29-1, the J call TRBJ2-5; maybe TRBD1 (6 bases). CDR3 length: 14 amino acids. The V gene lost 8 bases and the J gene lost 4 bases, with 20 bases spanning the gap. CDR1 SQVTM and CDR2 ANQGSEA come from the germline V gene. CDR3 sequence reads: CSSLRDTLGETQYF. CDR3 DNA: TGCAGCAGTTTAAGGGACACGCTGGGAGAGACCCAGTACTTC.

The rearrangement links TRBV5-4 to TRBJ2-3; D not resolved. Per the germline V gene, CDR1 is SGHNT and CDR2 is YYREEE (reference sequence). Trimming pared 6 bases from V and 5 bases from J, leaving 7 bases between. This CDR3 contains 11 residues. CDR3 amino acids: CASTVLDTQYF. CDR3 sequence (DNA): TGTGCCAGCACCGTATTAGATACGCAGTATTTT. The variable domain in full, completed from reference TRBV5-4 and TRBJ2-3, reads ETGVTQSPTHLIKTRGQQVTLRCSSQSGHNTVSWYQQALGQGPQFIFQYYREEENGRGNFPPRFSGLQFPNYSSELNVNALELDDSALYLCASTVLDTQYFGPGTRLTVL.

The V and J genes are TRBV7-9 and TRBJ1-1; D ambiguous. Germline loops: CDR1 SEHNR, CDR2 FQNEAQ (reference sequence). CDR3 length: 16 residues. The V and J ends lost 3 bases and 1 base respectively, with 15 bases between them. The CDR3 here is CASSFLTQISNTEAFF. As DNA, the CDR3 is TGTGCCAGCAGCTTCCTGACACAGATTTCGAACACTGAAGCTTTCTTT.

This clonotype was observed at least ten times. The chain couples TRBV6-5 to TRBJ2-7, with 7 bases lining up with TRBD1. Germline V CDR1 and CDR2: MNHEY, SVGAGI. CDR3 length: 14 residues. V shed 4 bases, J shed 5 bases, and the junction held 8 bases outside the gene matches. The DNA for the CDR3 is TGTGCCAGCAGTTCCCGACAGGGATTTAACGAGCAGTACTTC. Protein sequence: CASSSRQGFNEQYF.

The CDR3 spells CATSRDRGATNEKLFF. The CDR3 region has the DNA TGTGCCACCAGCAGAGATCGAGGGGCAACTAATGAAAAACTGTTTTTT. This chain joins TRBV15 and TRBJ1-4; tentative D call: TRBD1 (5 bases). V was shortened by 0 bases and J by 0 bases, with 8 bases between the two germline ends. Per the germline V gene, CDR1 is LNHNV and CDR2 is YYDKDF (reference sequence). The CDR3 is 16 amino acids.

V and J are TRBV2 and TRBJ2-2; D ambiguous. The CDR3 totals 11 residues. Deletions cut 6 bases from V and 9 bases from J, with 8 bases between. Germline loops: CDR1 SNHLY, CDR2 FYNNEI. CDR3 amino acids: CASRGFRELFF. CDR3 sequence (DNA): TGTGCCAGCAGGGGGTTCCGGGAGCTGTTTTTT.

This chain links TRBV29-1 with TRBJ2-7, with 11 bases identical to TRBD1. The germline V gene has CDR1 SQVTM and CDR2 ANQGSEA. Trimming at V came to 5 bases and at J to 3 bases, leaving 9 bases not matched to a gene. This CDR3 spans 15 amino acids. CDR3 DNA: TGCAGCGTTAGTGGTGGCGGGACAGGGGGCTACGAGCAGTACTTC. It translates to CSVSGGGTGGYEQYF.